The source of this T cell receptor beta chain is a study of vaccination effects on CD4 cells after COVID-19. Study observations and caveats: Marked clonal contraction of infection- and vaccine-induced clones was seen late after vaccination. Convalescent patients in the study were few, and early post-infection timepoints were absent.

Viral peptide pool expansion of antigen-specific CD4+ T cells preceded sequencing in the ViraFEST assay. Cultured cells yielded isolated CD4+ T cells after around 10 days. The vaccine recipients had no prior SARS-CoV-2 infection, with negative nucleocapsid antibodies. Method: immunoSEQ multiplex PCR; TCRdb's copy keeps in-frame clones and lacks some. This sample carries some 68,000 clones, under 90% of them seen once, and the ten largest clones take 10% to 15%. The germline gives CDR1 MGHRA, CDR2 YSYEKL. The CDR3 is made up of 13 amino acids. In this sample, this clone turned up a few times. Its specificity is unknown. Its ends do not fully match the called genes, so a read error is possible.

The sequence was collected from a human donor who received a COVID-19 vaccine. This specimen was CD4+ T cells from PBMCs cultured with SARS-CoV-2 spike peptides, taken before COVID-19 vaccination. This rearrangement joins TRBV4-1 to TRBJ1-4, with 8 bases matching TRBD1. The CDR3 DNA reads TGCGCCAGCAGCCGATCATTCGACAGGGGAGCCACTTTT. This codes for CASSRSFDRGATF.